Given below is one T cell receptor beta chain in context. V was cut by 3 bases and J by 0 bases, with 11 bases left in between. The CDR3 spans 16 residues. In germline, CDR1 is LNHDA, CDR2 SQIVND (reference sequence). This sample was included in a study of blood T cell repertoires in COVID-19. About the study: COVID-19 samples collected from the United States, Italy and Spain covered acute and convalescent phases.

Measured with immunoSEQ multiplex PCR; TCRdb has only the in-frame clones, and not every one. The data show roughly 100,000 clones, more than 75% seen once. V is TRBV19 and J is TRBJ2-2, with D possibly being TRBD2 (5 bases). Material for sequencing was peripheral blood. The clonotype comes from a man between 50 and 59 years old with acute or convalescent COVID-19. The CDR3 coding sequence is TGTGCCAGTAGTATGGGCGGGCCCGCGAACACCGGGGAGCTGTTTTTT. Residues: CASSMGGPANTGELFF.